The 3 T cell receptor beta chains given below trace back to one sample, sequenced in a study of CD8 T cells in ankylosing spondylitis. Their antigens remain unidentified. TCRdb analysed the 5' RACE reads with MiXCR anew, one entry per CDR3 protein. Of around 450,000 distinct CDR3 sequences in the sample, roughly 25% were seen once. Points from the study as a whole: In ankylosing spondylitis blood, a motif of roughly eight highly homologous TCR beta variants appeared characteristic.

The sequenced sample consisted of blood, either unsorted or a sorted T cell fraction (not recorded which). The receptors shown here come from a male donor with ankylosing spondylitis.

The J gene is TRBJ1-5, the V gene TRBV12-3 or TRBV12-4; 8 nucleotides line up with TRBD1. J gave up 9 bases and V 8 bases, and 12 bases lay outside the gene matches. This CDR3 comprises 14 residues. The CDR3 sequence: CASYDTGGHGPQHF. CDR3 bases: TGTGCCAGCTATGATACAGGGGGACACGGGCCCCAGCATTTT.

The chain links TRBV7-2 to TRBJ2-3; possible D gene TRBD2, 6 bases. CDR1 SGHTA and CDR2 FQGNSA come from the germline V gene. CDR3 size: 15 residues. V was shortened by 2 bases and J by 2 bases, with 11 bases between the two germline ends. In DNA, the CDR3 is TGTGCCAGCAGCTTAATAGGACTATACACAGATACGCAGTATTTT. The encoded protein is CASSLIGLYTDTQYF. The variable domain in full, completed from reference TRBV7-2 and TRBJ2-3, reads GAGVSQSPSNKVTEKGKDVELRCDPISGHTALYWYRQSLGQGLEFLIYFQGNSAPDKSGLPSDRFSAERTGGSVSTLTIQRTQQEDSAVYLCASSLIGLYTDTQYFGPGTRLTVL.

V gene TRBV7-9 combines with J gene TRBJ1-1; D remains ambiguous. The V gene's germline CDR1 is SEHNR and CDR2 FQNEAQ (reference sequence). The V end was cut by 4 bases, the J end by 0 bases, with 18 bases between. This CDR3 is built from 17 residues. CDR3 protein: CASSYPAGKVVNTEAFF. The CDR3 bases are TGTGCCAGCAGCTACCCCGCGGGGAAGGTCGTGAACACTGAAGCTTTCTTT.